This is a list of T cell receptor beta chains from one sample in a study of siplizumab effects on memory and regulatory T cells. TCRdb's table, derived via immunoSEQ multiplex PCR, lists solely in-frame clones and lacks some. The data contain some 100,000 clones, 92% of them singletons. The material sequenced was Tregs sorted from blood. The origin of the receptors is a human donor in good health. Both conserved end residues are part of each CDR3. A D gene is named only where the DNA matches it firmly. The size field is filled for only some rows; it gives once, few, many or a size class.

V gene	D gene	clone size	J gene	CDR3 protein	CDR3 DNA
TRBV10-3	.	.	TRBJ1-2	CAISEGGYGGYGYTF	TGTGCCATCAGTGAGGGGGGGTATGGAGGCTATGGCTACACCTTC
TRBV4-2	.	once	TRBJ1-1	CASSHNPGVVGTEAFF	TGTGCCAGCAGCCACAATCCAGGGGTAGTAGGGACTGAAGCTTTCTTT
TRBV5-1	.	.	TRBJ2-1	CASSLDLSYNEQFF	TGCGCCAGCAGCTTGGATCTATCCTACAATGAGCAGTTCTTC
TRBV6-5	.	.	TRBJ1-5	CASGYRDLNQPQHF	TGTGCCAGCGGCTACCGGGACCTCAATCAGCCCCAGCATTTT
TRBV11-2	.	.	TRBJ2-3	CASSPGLGSGTQYF	TGTGCCAGCAGCCCCGGGCTGGGGAGCGGTACGCAGTATTTT
TRBV7-8	.	.	TRBJ2-2	CASSWVPNTGELFF	TGTGCCAGCAGCTGGGTACCGAACACCGGGGAGCTGTTTTTT
TRBV4-1	TRBD2	once	TRBJ2-1	CASSQNSGDYNEQFF	TGCGCCAGCAGCCAAAATAGCGGGGACTACAATGAGCAGTTCTTC
TRBV7-7	TRBD1	.	TRBJ2-1	CASSLELGQGAGNEQFF	TGTGCCAGCAGCTTAGAATTGGGACAGGGGGCAGGGAATGAGCAGTTCTTC
TRBV2	.	few	TRBJ1-2	CAKTRRESYGYTF	TGTGCCAAAACCAGACGGGAATCCTATGGCTACACCTTC
TRBV5-1	TRBD1	.	TRBJ2-7	CASGKQGYEQYF	TGCGCCAGCGGCAAACAGGGGTACGAGCAGTACTTC
TRBV10-3	.	few	TRBJ2-7	CATRWGEGSYEQYF	TGTGCCACTCGGTGGGGAGAGGGCTCCTACGAGCAGTACTTC
TRBV11-3	TRBD1	.	TRBJ2-5	CASSEGTGAEETQYF	TGTGCCAGCAGTGAAGGGACAGGGGCGGAAGAGACCCAGTACTTC
TRBV19	.	.	TRBJ2-1	CASSIWAMQFF	TGTGCCAGTAGTATTTGGGCAATGCAGTTCTTC
TRBV12-5	.	.	TRBJ2-5	CASGPQWETQYF	TGTGCTAGTGGTCCGCAGTGGGAGACCCAGTACTTC
TRBV7-2	.	few	TRBJ2-7	CASSLAGLSYEQYF	TGTGCCAGCAGCTTAGCGGGACTCTCCTACGAGCAGTACTTC
TRBV27	.	.	TRBJ1-2	CASSFSGLNYGYTF	TGTGCCAGCAGTTTTTCGGGGCTCAACTATGGCTACACCTTC
TRBV5-1	.	.	TRBJ2-1	CASSYDSSYNEQFF	TGCGCCAGCAGCTATGACTCCTCCTACAATGAGCAGTTCTTC
TRBV6-5	.	.	TRBJ2-1	CASSSRGGRNEQFF	TGTGCCAGCAGTTCCAGGGGGGGTCGGAATGAGCAGTTCTTC
TRBV5-1	.	.	TRBJ2-3	CASSVLLADTQYF	TGCGCCAGCAGCGTGCTGCTAGCAGATACGCAGTATTTT
TRBV5-1	.	.	TRBJ1-2	CASSLSEAHYGYTF	TGCGCCAGCAGCTTGTCGGAGGCTCACTATGGCTACACCTTC
TRBV6-1	TRBD1	.	TRBJ1-2	CASTRTGGGIGYTF	TGTGCCAGCACCCGGACAGGGGGCGGAATTGGCTACACCTTC
TRBV4-1	TRBD2	.	TRBJ2-2	CASSRRTGGGNTGELFF	TGCGCCAGCAGCCGAAGAACTGGCGGGGGGAACACCGGGGAGCTGTTTTTT
TRBV7-9	TRBD1	.	TRBJ2-1	CASSRWTGEVF	TGTGCCAGCAGCCGCTGGACAGGGGAGGTCTTC
TRBV27	.	.	TRBJ1-5	CASSLGSTGSNQPQHF	TGTGCCAGCAGTTTAGGATCCACAGGGAGCAATCAGCCCCAGCATTTT
TRBV5-8	.	.	TRBJ2-6	CASSLGHSGANVLTF	TGTGCCAGCAGCTTGGGCCATTCCGGGGCCAACGTCCTGACTTTC
TRBV6-5	.	.	TRBJ2-1	CASSYTRWNEQFF	TGTGCCAGCAGTTATACCCGGTGGAATGAGCAGTTCTTC
TRBV5-3	.	.	TRBJ1-1	CARSLISEAFF	TGTGCCAGAAGCTTGATCAGTGAAGCTTTCTTT
TRBV15	.	.	TRBJ1-3	CATSRGLSGNTIYF	TGTGCCACCAGCAGAGGGCTCTCTGGAAACACCATATATTTT
TRBV6-6	.	.	TRBJ1-1	CASRGGLGNTEAFF	TGTGCCAGCAGGGGGGGATTGGGAAACACTGAAGCTTTCTTT
TRBV18	.	.	TRBJ1-2	CASSTGPRFFGYTF	TGTGCCAGCTCGACCGGGCCCAGATTTTTTGGCTACACCTTC
TRBV5-1	.	.	TRBJ2-3	CASSLDVSTDTQYF	TGCGCCAGCAGCTTGGACGTAAGCACAGATACGCAGTATTTT
TRBV5-4	.	.	TRBJ2-3	CASSLGRQADTQYF	TGTGCCAGCAGCTTGGGTAGACAGGCAGATACGCAGTATTTT
TRBV9	.	.	TRBJ1-6	CASSAPTGVQSPLHF	TGTGCCAGCAGCGCACCGACAGGAGTTCAATCACCCCTCCACTTT
TRBV6-1	.	.	TRBJ1-5	CASSERFNQPQHF	TGTGCCAGCAGTGAACGGTTCAATCAGCCCCAGCATTTT
TRBV19	.	.	TRBJ1-4	CASSKARSEKLFF	TGTGCCAGTAGTAAAGCGAGGTCGGAAAAACTGTTTTTT
TRBV11-1	TRBD1	.	TRBJ2-1	CASSPDRDNEQFF	TGTGCCAGCAGCCCGGACAGGGACAATGAGCAGTTCTTC
TRBV5-6	.	.	TRBJ1-5	CASSFFWAANQPQHF	TGTGCCAGCAGCTTCTTTTGGGCCGCGAATCAGCCCCAGCATTTT